The clone carrying this TCR beta chain was observed a handful of times. What it recognizes is unknown. Germline loops: CDR1 DFQATT, CDR2 SNEGSKA (reference sequence). The CDR3 has 12 amino acids. V shed 5 bases and J shed 8 bases, with 13 bases lying between them. This entry comes from a study of spatial heterogeneity in lung cancer. Study information: Samples came from 65 to 75 TRACERx patients with untreated early-stage lung cancer. Averaged across combinations, each unique TCR and UMI pairing appeared more than ten times in raw reads, which were uncorrected. General study results and limits: Circulating ubiquitous expanded tumor TCRs were observed more frequently at resection than at follow-up.

In TCRdb, the 5' RACE reads were re-called with MiXCR into one record per CDR3 protein. The sample holds under 150,000 distinct CDR3 sequences; more than 9% are singletons and the top ten take approximately 15%. Specified time point: blood at routine non-recurrence follow-up after resection. Unsorted whole RNA from tumor, nontumor lung or frozen PBMC underwent sequencing. The chain links TRBV20-1 to TRBJ1-5, with D maybe TRBD1 (6 bases). The receptor comes from a male donor with early-stage non-small cell lung cancer. The sequenced sample was PBMCs, obtained at follow-up. The CDR3 loop is CSALQGWEPQHF. The CDR3 nucleotides are TGCAGTGCTCTACAGGGTTGGGAGCCCCAGCATTTT.